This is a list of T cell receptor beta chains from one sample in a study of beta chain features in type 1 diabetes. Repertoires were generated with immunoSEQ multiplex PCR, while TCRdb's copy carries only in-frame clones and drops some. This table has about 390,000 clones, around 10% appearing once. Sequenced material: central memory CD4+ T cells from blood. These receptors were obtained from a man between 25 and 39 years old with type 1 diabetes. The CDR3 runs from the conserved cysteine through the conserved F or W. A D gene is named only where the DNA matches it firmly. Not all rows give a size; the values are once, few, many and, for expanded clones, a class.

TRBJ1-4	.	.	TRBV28	TGTGCCAGCAGTTTGGAGAGGTGGCAGGAAAAACTGTTTTTT	CASSLERWQEKLFF
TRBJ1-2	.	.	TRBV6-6	TGTGCCAGCAGTTTGTGGGGGGCCGGAAGTGGCTACACCTTC	CASSLWGAGSGYTF
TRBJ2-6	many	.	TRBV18	TGTGCCAGCCTTGACTCTGGGGCCAACGTCCTGACTTTC	CASLDSGANVLTF
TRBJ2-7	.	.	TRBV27	TGTGCCAGCAGTCTCAACCGACAGGGAGGGGAATTGTACTTC	CASSLNRQGGELYF
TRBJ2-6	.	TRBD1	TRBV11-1	TGTGCCAGCAGCCTTTACAGGGGAGCTGGGGCCAACGTCCTGACTTTC	CASSLYRGAGANVLTF
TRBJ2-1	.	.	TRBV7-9	TGTGCCAGCACCCCGCCAGGGGACCAAGATGAGCAGTTCTTC	CASTPPGDQDEQFF
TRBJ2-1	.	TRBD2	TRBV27	TGTGCCAGCAGTCCCCGACTAGCGGGAGATGAGCAGTTCTTC	CASSPRLAGDEQFF
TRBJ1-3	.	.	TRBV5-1	TGCGCCAGCAGTCTGGATCCGGGAAACACCATATATTTT	CASSLDPGNTIYF
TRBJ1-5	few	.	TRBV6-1	TGTGCCAGCAGTGGCGGAACGCACAATCAGCCCCAGCATTTT	CASSGGTHNQPQHF
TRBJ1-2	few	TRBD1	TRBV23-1	TGCGCCAGCAGTCAAATACTCCCTCGACAGGGAAGATCCTATGGCTACACCTTC	CASSQILPRQGRSYGYTF
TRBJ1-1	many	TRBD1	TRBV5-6	TGTGCCAGCAGCCCTCAGGGGGCAATGAACACTGAAGCTTTCTTT	CASSPQGAMNTEAFF
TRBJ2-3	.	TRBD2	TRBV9	TGTGCCAGCAGCCCAGGGGTTGCGGGAGGATCAGATACGCAGTATTTT	CASSPGVAGGSDTQYF
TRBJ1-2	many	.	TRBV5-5	TGTGCCAGCAGCTTGGCGGCTAACTATGGCTACACCTTC	CASSLAANYGYTF
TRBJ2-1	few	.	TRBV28	TGTGCCAGCAGTTTAGGCGGCAATGAGCAGTTCTTC	CASSLGGNEQFF
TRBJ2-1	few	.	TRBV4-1	TGCGCCAGCAGCGTAGTTGGGGGTCGGATCTCCTACAATGAGCAGTTCTTC	CASSVVGGRISYNEQFF
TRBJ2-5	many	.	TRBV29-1	TGCAGCGTTGATCTGGGGGCGCGGGAGACCCAGTACTTC	CSVDLGARETQYF
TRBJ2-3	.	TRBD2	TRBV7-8	TGTGCCAGCAGCCCCCGCTCTGTAGCGGTCGGGGGGACAGATACGCAGTATTTT	CASSPRSVAVGGTDTQYF
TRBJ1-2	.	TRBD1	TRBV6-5	TGTGCCAGCAGTCGACAGGGGTCGGCCTATGGCTACACCTTC	CASSRQGSAYGYTF
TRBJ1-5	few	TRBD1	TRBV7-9	TGTGCCAGCAGCCAAGGACAGGGAAACCCAACTAGCAATCAGCCCCAGCATTTT	CASSQGQGNPTSNQPQHF
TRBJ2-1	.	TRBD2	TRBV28	TGTGCCAGCAGTTCCGGGACTAGCACCTACAATGAGCAGTTCTTC	CASSSGTSTYNEQFF
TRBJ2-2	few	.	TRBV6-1	TGTGCCAGCAGTGGCCTGATCGGGGTTGGGACCGGGGAGCTGTTTTTT	CASSGLIGVGTGELFF
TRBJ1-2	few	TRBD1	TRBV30	TGTGCCTGGAGTGTGGCACAGGGGGGAGGCTACACCTTC	CAWSVAQGGGYTF
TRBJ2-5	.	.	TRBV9	TGTGCCAGCAGCGTAGCAGGTGCGGAGACCCAGTACTTC	CASSVAGAETQYF
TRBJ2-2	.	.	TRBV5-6	TGTGCCAGCAGCCGAGGACCGGCGGGACAGAACACCACCGGGGAGCTGTTTTTT	CASSRGPAGQNTTGELFF
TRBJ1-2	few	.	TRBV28	TGTGCCAGCAGTTTAGGAATAGGGCAGTATGGCTACACCTTC	CASSLGIGQYGYTF
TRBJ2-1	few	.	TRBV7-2	TGTGCCAGCAGCTCTCAGCCTGAGCAGTTCTTC	CASSSQPEQFF
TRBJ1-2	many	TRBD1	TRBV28	TGTGCCAGCAGTTCCCAGGGACAGGGTTATGGCTACACCTTC	CASSSQGQGYGYTF
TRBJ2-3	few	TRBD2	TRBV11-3	TGTGCCAGCAGGAAACCGGGACTAGCGGGCACAGATACGCAGTATTTT	CASRKPGLAGTDTQYF
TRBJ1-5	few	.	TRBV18	TGTGCCAGCTCACAGGGCAGGGATCAGCCCCAGCATTTT	CASSQGRDQPQHF
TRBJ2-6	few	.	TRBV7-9	TGTGCCAGCAGCATTGATTATGCTGGGGCCAACGTCCTGACTTTC	CASSIDYAGANVLTF
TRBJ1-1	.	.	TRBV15	TGTGCCACCAGCAGGAACAGGGCACGCACTGAAGCTTTCTTT	CATSRNRARTEAFF
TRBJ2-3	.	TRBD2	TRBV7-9	TGTGCCAGCAGATACGGCGGGAGGGCCGATACGCAGTATTTT	CASRYGGRADTQYF
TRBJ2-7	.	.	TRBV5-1	TGCGCCAGCAGCTTGGCCCCGACAGGATTGGAGTCCGAGCAGTACTTC	CASSLAPTGLESEQYF
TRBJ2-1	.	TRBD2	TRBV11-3	TGTGCCAGCAGCTCTACTAGCGGGAGGGCCTACAATGAGCAGTTCTTC	CASSSTSGRAYNEQFF
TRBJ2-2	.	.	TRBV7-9	TGTGCCAGCAGCTTAGAAGGGATGGCCGGGGAGCTGTTTTTT	CASSLEGMAGELFF
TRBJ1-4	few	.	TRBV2	TGTGCCAGCAGTAGAGGGGCAACTAATGAAAAACTGTTTTTT	CASSRGATNEKLFF
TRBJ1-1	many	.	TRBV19	TGTGCCAGTAGTATAGAGTACCGACAGCTCATGAACACTGAAGCTTTCTTT	CASSIEYRQLMNTEAFF
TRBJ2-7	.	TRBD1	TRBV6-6	TGTGCCAGCAGTGGGGGACAGGGTAGGTACGAGCAGTACTTC	CASSGGQGRYEQYF
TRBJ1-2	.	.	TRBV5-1	TGCGCCAGCAGCTTACAAGGGGATGGCTACACCTTC	CASSLQGDGYTF
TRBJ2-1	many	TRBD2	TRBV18	TGTGCCAGCTCACCCCTCGGCGGGAGAAGCAATGAGCAGTTCTTC	CASSPLGGRSNEQFF
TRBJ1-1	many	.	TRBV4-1	TGCGCCAGCAGCCAGATGTCCAGGGAGAACACTGAAGCTTTCTTT	CASSQMSRENTEAFF
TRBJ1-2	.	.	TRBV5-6	TGTGCCAGCAGCTTGGACCGGGGAGCTAACTATGGCTACACCTTC	CASSLDRGANYGYTF
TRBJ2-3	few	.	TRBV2	TGTGCCAGCAGTGCCGAGGGCCTAGCGAACACAGATACGCAGTATTTT	CASSAEGLANTDTQYF
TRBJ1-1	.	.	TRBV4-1	TGCGCCAGCAGCCAATCGGGCAGGGAATCTCCTGAAGCTTTCTTT	CASSQSGRESPEAFF
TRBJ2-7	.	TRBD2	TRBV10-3	TGTGCCATCAGCGAGTCAAGCGGGGGCGGCTACGAGCAGTACTTC	CAISESSGGGYEQYF
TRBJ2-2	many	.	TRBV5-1	TGCGCCAGCAGCTACTCCGGGACTGGCACCGGGGAGCTGTTTTTT	CASSYSGTGTGELFF